The source of this T cell receptor beta chain is a study of identical twins. Study findings and constraints: Compared with unrelated sharing, twin-shared out-of-frame alpha sequences had more low-probability sequences.

MiXCR, applied by TCRdb to the 5' RACE reads, yields one record per CDR3 protein. The sample records 400,000 to 550,000 distinct CDR3 sequences, 24% being singletons. For this clonotype: The antigen is unknown.

The CDR3 extends over 13 amino acids. The V end lost 5 bases, the J end lost 9 bases, and 16 bases lay between the germline ends. Germline V gene data show CDR1 as LNHNV and CDR2 as YYDKDF (reference sequence). The same sample was also used in a study of T cells expressing NK-cell markers.

The V and J genes are TRBV15 and TRBJ2-5; D is undetermined. Sequencing was done on a sample of CD4+ T cells sorted from blood. The TCR was taken from a woman aged 18-35 years in good health. The CDR3 spells CATSRDPVGAQYF. CDR3 sequence (DNA): TGTGCCACCAGCCGCGACCCGGTTGGGGCCCAGTACTTC.